A single sample is the source of the 20 T cell receptor beta chains below, sequenced in a study of CD8 T cells in Susac syndrome. Reverse transcription used about 0.45 to 1 ug RNA and random hexamers. TCRdb reprocessed the immunoSEQ multiplex PCR reads with MiXCR, giving one entry per CDR3 protein. The table has hundreds of thousands of distinct CDR3 sequences, around 95% seen once. The sequenced sample was CD4+ T cells from PBMCs. These receptors came from a human donor with multiple sclerosis.

V usage is TRBV29-1 and J usage is TRBJ2-5, with D tentatively TRBD1 (5 bases). This CDR3 region has 12 residues. The ends were cut back, 6 bases at V and 4 bases at J, with 12 bases in the middle. Per germline, CDR1 SQVTM and CDR2 ANQGSEA. In nucleotides, the CDR3 is TGCAGCGTCCTTGCAGGGCGAGAGACCCAGTACTTC. Its translation is CSVLAGRETQYF.

This clonotype was observed once. The V call is TRBV29-1, the J call TRBJ2-1; no clear D. The CDR3 is 13 residues long. V lost 7 bases, J lost 6 bases, and 16 bases lay in between. Looked up from germline, CDR1 is SQVTM and CDR2 is ANQGSEA. The CDR3 coding sequence is TGCAGCGATATGGCCCCCCTCGGCAATGAGCAGTTCTTC. Amino acids: CSDMAPLGNEQFF.

V and J are TRBV5-1 and TRBJ2-7, with 8 positions matching TRBD1. The CDR3 contains 13 residues. V trimming: 3 bases; J trimming: 4 bases; junction bases outside the gene matches: 3. CDR1 and CDR2 (germline): SGHRS, YFSETQ. The CDR3 region has the DNA TGCGCCAGCAGCTCCAGGGGGCGGTACGAGCAGTACTTC. Protein: CASSSRGRYEQYF. Supplemented by reference TRBV5-1 and TRBJ2-7, the full variable domain reads KAGVTQTPRYLIKTRGQQVTLSCSPISGHRSVSWYQQTPGQGLQFLFEYFSETQRNKGNFPGRFSGRQFSNSRSEMNVSTLELGDSALYLCASSSRGRYEQYFGPGTRLTVT.

V is TRBV13 and J is TRBJ1-1; D might be TRBD1 (6 bases). Per germline, CDR1 PRHDT and CDR2 FYEKMQ (reference sequence). The length of the CDR3 is 14 residues. Between the trimmed V and J ends, which lost 5 bases and 3 bases, there was a span of 13 bases. CDR3 residues: CASSTYREDTEAFF. As DNA, the CDR3 is TGTGCCAGCAGCACATACAGGGAGGACACTGAAGCTTTCTTT.

CDR3 in DNA: TGCGCCAGCAGCCTAGGTTCGGGATTGAGCACAGATACGCAGTATTTT. It specifies CASSLGSGLSTDTQYF. V is TRBV5-1 and J is TRBJ2-3; maybe TRBD2 (5 bases). Trimming left V 4 bases short and J 0 bases short, with 15 bases between. Germline CDR1 SGHRS, CDR2 YFSETQ. CDR3 length: 16 residues.

This rearrangement joins TRBV7-2 to TRBJ2-2; D remains unclear. The CDR3 length is 14 residues. Germline values: CDR1 SGHTA, CDR2 FQGNSA. V was pared by 5 bases and J by 4 bases, with 11 bases between. The CDR3 protein is CASSPFSGTGELFF. The CDR3 DNA sequence: TGTGCCAGCAGCCCCTTTAGTGGCACCGGGGAGCTGTTTTTT.

This clonotype was detected a few times. The rearrangement uses TRBV18 and TRBJ2-7, with a tentative D call TRBD1 (6 bases). V gave up 3 bases and J gave up 1 base, with 7 bases separating them. The CDR3 is made up of 13 amino acids. From germline, CDR1 is KGHSH and CDR2 LQKENI. The CDR3 nucleotides are TGTGCCAGCTCACCGGGGGCGTCCTACGAGCAGTACTTC. It is translated as CASSPGASYEQYF. Full variable domain (rest looked up from reference TRBV18 and TRBJ2-7): NAGVMQNPRHLVRRRGQEARLRCSPMKGHSHVYWYRQLPEEGLKFMVYLQKENIIDESGMPKERFSAEFPKEGPSILRIQQVVRGDSAAYFCASSPGASYEQYFGPGTRLTVT.

The chain links TRBV2 to TRBJ2-7; no firm D call. V shed 6 bases and J shed 2 bases, with 14 bases lying between them. The CDR3 has 14 amino acids. The germline V gene encodes CDR1 SNHLY and CDR2 FYNNEI. The CDR3 spells CASSPAQVPYEQYF. CDR3 DNA sequence: TGTGCCAGCAGCCCCGCCCAGGTCCCCTACGAGCAGTACTTC.

This chain links TRBV6-2 or TRBV6-3 with TRBJ2-5, with TRBD2 identical over 7 bases. V gave up 6 bases and J gave up 5 bases; unmatched junction bases: 9. This CDR3 comprises 14 residues. The germline V gene encodes CDR1 MNHEY and CDR2 SVGEGT. CDR3 DNA sequence: TGTGCCAGCAGCTCTCGACTAGCTAGTGAGACCCAGTACTTC. Its translation is CASSSRLASETQYF.

The genes are TRBV29-1 and TRBJ2-3; D gene unclear. The CDR3 extends over 12 amino acids. Per the germline V gene, CDR1 is SQVTM and CDR2 is ANQGSEA. Trimming pared 1 base from V and 5 bases from J, leaving 7 bases between. The CDR3 DNA sequence: TGCAGCGTTGAAGTATCGATAGATACGCAGTATTTT. Translated, it gives CSVEVSIDTQYF.

The chain joins TRBV28 to TRBJ2-3, with D perhaps TRBD1 or TRBD2 (6 bases each). Germline assignment: CDR1 MDHEN and CDR2 SYDVKM. With 8 bases removed from V and 5 bases from J, the gap between germline ends came to 20 bases. The CDR3 loop spans 15 amino acids. The CDR3 loop is CASHGTGGQRDTQYF. The CDR3 DNA sequence: TGTGCCAGCCATGGGACTGGGGGGCAGCGAGATACGCAGTATTTT.

The chain has TRBV6-5 and TRBJ2-5; D may be TRBD1 (6 bases). Germline V gene sequence: CDR1 MNHEY, CDR2 SVGAGI. Trimming shortened V by 2 bases and J by 2 bases, and 6 bases separated the two germline ends. This CDR3 is 13 amino acids long. The CDR3 nucleotides are TGTGCCAGCAGTTACGGACAGCAAGAGACCCAGTACTTC. Protein product: CASSYGQQETQYF.

The chain uses TRBV10-3 and TRBJ1-2; TRBD1 matches 10 bases. CDR1 is ENHRY, CDR2 SYGVKD, per germline. The V and J ends lost 5 bases and 2 bases, in that order; junction bases with no gene match: 8. CDR3 length equals 16 residues. The chain's CDR3 is CAISFLPGQGNYGYTF. The CDR3 DNA reads as TGTGCCATCAGTTTTCTTCCGGGACAGGGGAACTATGGCTACACCTTC.

The V and J genes are TRBV5-4 and TRBJ2-5; perhaps TRBD1 as D (6 bases). Germline V gene sequence: CDR1 SGHNT, CDR2 YYREEE (reference sequence). Trimming pared 0 bases from V and 5 bases from J, leaving 20 bases between. The CDR3 runs to 17 residues. CDR3 in amino acids: CASSLARAGEFQETQYF. Written as DNA, the CDR3 is TGTGCCAGCAGCTTGGCCCGGGCAGGGGAATTCCAGGAGACCCAGTACTTC.

The V gene is TRBV9, the J gene TRBJ2-5; 7 bases are shared with TRBD2. V gave up 2 bases and J gave up 14 bases; unmatched junction bases: 15. Looked up from germline, CDR1 is SGDLS and CDR2 is YYNGEE. The CDR3 is 14 amino acids. The CDR3 sequence: CASSVHTGLQSKYF. The DNA for the CDR3 is TGTGCCAGCAGCGTGCACACGGGACTACAATCGAAATACTTC.

The V and J genes are TRBV3-1 and TRBJ1-6; D ambiguous. Trimming pared 1 base from V and 8 bases from J, leaving 9 bases between. The CDR3 is 14 amino acids. CDR1 LGHDT and CDR2 YNNKEL come from the germline V gene (reference sequence). The CDR3 DNA follows: TGTGCCAGCAGCCAAGTGGCTCGGGATTCACCCCTCCACTTT. Protein product: CASSQVARDSPLHF.

The J gene is TRBJ1-1, the V gene TRBV19; D gene ambiguous. V was trimmed by 6 bases and J by 0 bases, leaving 5 bases between them. From germline, CDR1 is LNHDA and CDR2 SQIVND (reference sequence). There are 12 residues in the CDR3. CDR3 residues: CASRKVNTEAFF. CDR3 coding DNA: TGTGCCAGTAGGAAGGTGAACACTGAAGCTTTCTTT.

The CDR3 region has the DNA TGTGCCAGCAGCCCGGGACAGGGAGCCCGGGGTATCTACAATGAGCAGTTCTTC. It translates to CASSPGQGARGIYNEQFF. This chain links TRBV5-6 with TRBJ2-1, with 9 bases fitting TRBD1. Trimming took 4 bases from V and 3 from J; bases not matched to a gene: 14. This CDR3 is 18 amino acids long. Germline loops: CDR1 SGHDT, CDR2 YYEEEE. The full variable domain, in which reference TRBV5-6 and TRBJ2-1 provide the parts outside the CDR3, is DAGVTQSPTHLIKTRGQQVTLRCSPKSGHDTVSWYQQALGQGPQFIFQYYEEEERQRGNFPDRFSGHQFPNYSSELNVNALLLGDSALYLCASSPGQGARGIYNEQFFGPGTRLTVL.

The chain couples TRBV10-3 to TRBJ2-1; TRBD1 agrees at 8 bases. The CDR3 runs 15 residues. Germline V CDR1 and CDR2: ENHRY, SYGVKD. The ends lost 2 bases at V and 9 bases at J; junction bases unmatched: 9. CDR3 sequence (DNA): TGTGCCATCAGTGAGGAAGGACAGGGCTGGGCTGAGCAGTTCTTC. Translating it yields CAISEEGQGWAEQFF.

This clonotype was observed a single time. The chain couples TRBV28 to TRBJ2-2; no definite D call. V lost 3 bases to trimming and J lost 2 bases, with 13 bases between them. The CDR3 consists of 16 residues. Germline V gives CDR1 MDHEN, CDR2 SYDVKM. The CDR3, as DNA: TGTGCCAGCAGTTTGGTCAGCCTAGGCAACACCGGGGAGCTGTTTTTT. Amino acid sequence: CASSLVSLGNTGELFF.